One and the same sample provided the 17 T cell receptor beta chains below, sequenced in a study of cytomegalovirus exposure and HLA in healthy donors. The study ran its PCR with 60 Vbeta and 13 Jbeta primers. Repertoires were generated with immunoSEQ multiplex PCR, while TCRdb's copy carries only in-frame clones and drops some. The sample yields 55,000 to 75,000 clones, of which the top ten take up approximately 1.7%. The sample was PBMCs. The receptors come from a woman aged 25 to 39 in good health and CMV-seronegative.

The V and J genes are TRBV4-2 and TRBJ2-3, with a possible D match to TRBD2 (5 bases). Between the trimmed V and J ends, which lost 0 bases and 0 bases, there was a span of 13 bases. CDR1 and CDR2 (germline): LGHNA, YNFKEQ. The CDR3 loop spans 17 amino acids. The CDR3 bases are TGTGCCAGCAGCCAAGATAGAGGGCTGGCTAGCACAGATACGCAGTATTTT. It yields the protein CASSQDRGLASTDTQYF.

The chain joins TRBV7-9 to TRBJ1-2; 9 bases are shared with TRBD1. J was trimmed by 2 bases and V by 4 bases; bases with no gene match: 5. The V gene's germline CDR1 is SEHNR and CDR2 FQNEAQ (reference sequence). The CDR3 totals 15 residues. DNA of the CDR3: TGTGCCAGCAGCTATGGGGACAGGGTCAACTATGGCTACACCTTC. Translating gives CASSYGDRVNYGYTF.

The CDR3 DNA reads TGTGCCTGGAACCGCCGGGCCGGGGGGCCCCAGCATTTT. Protein product: CAWNRRAGGPQHF. The chain carries TRBV30 and TRBJ1-5; tentatively, D is TRBD1 (5 bases). Germline V gene sequence: CDR1 GTSNPN, CDR2 SVGIG (reference sequence). This CDR3 is built from 13 residues. The germline V and J ends were trimmed by 4 bases and 9 bases, with 16 bases remaining between them.

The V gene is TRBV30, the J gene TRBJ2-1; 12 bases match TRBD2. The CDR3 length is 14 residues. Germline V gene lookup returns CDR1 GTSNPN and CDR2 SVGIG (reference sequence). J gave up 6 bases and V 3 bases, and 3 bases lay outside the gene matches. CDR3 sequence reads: CAWRLAGGSNEQFF. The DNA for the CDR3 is TGTGCCTGGAGACTAGCGGGAGGATCCAATGAGCAGTTCTTC.

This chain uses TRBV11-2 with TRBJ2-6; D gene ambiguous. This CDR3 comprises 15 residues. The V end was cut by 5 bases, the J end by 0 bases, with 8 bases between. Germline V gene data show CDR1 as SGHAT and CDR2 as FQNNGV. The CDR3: CASSLLSSGANVLTF. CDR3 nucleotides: TGTGCCAGCAGCCTCCTGAGCTCTGGGGCCAACGTCCTGACTTTC. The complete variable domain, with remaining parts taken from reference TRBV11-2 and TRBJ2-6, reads EAGVAQSPRYKIIEKRQSVAFWCNPISGHATLYWYQQILGQGPKLLIQFQNNGVVDDSQLPKDRFSAERLKGVDSTLKIQPAKLEDSAVYLCASSLLSSGANVLTFGAGSRLTVL.

DNA for the CDR3: TGTGCCAGTTCCCTACAGGGCAACACTGAAGCTTTCTTT. Protein sequence: CASSLQGNTEAFF. This chain connects TRBV11-2 to TRBJ1-1; D is possibly TRBD1 (6 bases). Deletions cut 9 bases from V and 2 bases from J, with 13 bases between. The length of the CDR3 is 13 residues. The V gene's germline CDR1 is SGHAT and CDR2 FQNNGV.

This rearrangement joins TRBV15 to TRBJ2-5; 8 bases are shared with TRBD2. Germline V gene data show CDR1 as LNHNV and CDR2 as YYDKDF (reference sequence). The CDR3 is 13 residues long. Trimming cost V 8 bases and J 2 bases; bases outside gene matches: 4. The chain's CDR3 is CATRSGGQETQYF. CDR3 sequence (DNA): TGTGCCACCCGGAGCGGGGGACAAGAGACCCAGTACTTC.

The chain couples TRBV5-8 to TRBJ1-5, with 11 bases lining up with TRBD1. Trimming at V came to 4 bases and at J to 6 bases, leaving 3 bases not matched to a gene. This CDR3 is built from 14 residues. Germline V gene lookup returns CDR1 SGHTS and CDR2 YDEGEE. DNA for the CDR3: TGTGCCAGCAGCCGGGACAGGGGGATTCAGCCCCAGCATTTT. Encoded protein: CASSRDRGIQPQHF.

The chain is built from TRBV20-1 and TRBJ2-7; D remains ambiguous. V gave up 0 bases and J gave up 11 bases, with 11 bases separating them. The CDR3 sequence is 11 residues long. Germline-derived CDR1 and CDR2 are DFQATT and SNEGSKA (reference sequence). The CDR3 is CSARDRKAEYF. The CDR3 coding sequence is TGCAGTGCTAGAGATCGTAAGGCGGAGTACTTC.

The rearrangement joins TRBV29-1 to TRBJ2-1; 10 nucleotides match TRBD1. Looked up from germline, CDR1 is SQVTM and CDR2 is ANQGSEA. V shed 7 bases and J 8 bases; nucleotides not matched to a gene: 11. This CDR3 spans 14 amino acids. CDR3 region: CSDKRQGARDEQFF. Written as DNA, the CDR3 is TGCAGCGACAAGCGACAGGGGGCGCGTGATGAGCAGTTCTTC.

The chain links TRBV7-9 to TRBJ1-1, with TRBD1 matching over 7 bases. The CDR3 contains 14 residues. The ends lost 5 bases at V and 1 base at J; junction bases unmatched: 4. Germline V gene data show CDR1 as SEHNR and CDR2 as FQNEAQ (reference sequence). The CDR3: CASSPRQGNTEAFF. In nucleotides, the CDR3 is TGTGCCAGCAGCCCCAGACAGGGGAACACTGAAGCTTTCTTT.

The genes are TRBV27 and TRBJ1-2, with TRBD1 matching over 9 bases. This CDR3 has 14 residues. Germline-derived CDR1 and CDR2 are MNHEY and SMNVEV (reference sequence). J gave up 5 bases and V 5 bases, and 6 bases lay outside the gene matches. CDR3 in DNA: TGTGCCAGCAGTACCTTACAGGGGGCGTATGGCTACACCTTC. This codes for CASSTLQGAYGYTF.

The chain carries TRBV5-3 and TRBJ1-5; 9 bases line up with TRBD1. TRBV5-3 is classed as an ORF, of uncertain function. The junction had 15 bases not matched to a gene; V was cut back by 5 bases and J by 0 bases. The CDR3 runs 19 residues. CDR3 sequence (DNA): TGTGCCAGAAGTTCCCGGACAGGGGAAGGGGAGTATAGCAATCAGCCCCAGCATTTT. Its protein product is CARSSRTGEGEYSNQPQHF.

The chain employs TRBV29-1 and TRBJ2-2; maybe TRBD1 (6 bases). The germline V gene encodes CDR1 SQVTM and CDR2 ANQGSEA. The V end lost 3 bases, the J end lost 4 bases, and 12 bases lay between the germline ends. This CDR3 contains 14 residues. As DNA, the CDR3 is TGCAGCGTTGATGGGGGCGCGGGCACCGGGGAGCTGTTTTTT. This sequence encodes CSVDGGAGTGELFF.

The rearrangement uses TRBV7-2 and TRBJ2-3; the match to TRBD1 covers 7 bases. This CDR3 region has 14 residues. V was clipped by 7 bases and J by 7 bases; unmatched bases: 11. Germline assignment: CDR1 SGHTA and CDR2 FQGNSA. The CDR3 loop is CASTSTGVQYTQYF. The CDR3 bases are TGTGCCAGCACCTCAACAGGGGTTCAATATACGCAGTATTTT.

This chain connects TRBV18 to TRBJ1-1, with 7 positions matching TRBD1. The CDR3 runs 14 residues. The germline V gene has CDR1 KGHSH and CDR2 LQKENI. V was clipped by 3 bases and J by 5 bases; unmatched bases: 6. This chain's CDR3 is CASSPLQGITEAFF. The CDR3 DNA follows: TGTGCCAGCTCACCGTTACAGGGGATAACTGAAGCTTTCTTT. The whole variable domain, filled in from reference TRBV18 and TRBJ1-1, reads NAGVMQNPRHLVRRRGQEARLRCSPMKGHSHVYWYRQLPEEGLKFMVYLQKENIIDESGMPKERFSAEFPKEGPSILRIQQVVRGDSAAYFCASSPLQGITEAFFGQGTRLTVV.

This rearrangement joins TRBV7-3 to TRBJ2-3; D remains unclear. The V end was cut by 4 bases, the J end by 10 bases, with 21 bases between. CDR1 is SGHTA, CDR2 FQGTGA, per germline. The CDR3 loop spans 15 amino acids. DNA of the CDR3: TGTGCCAGCAGCTCCAACTCGGCAGCGTATGCTCCGCAGTATTTT. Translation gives CASSSNSAAYAPQYF.